This entry describes one T cell receptor (beta chain). The PCR made use of 60 Vbeta and 13 Jbeta primers. Only in-frame clones appear in the TCRdb table, and some are missing; sequencing was by immunoSEQ multiplex PCR. This table holds 150,000 to 200,000 clones, 75% to 85% found once. Germline-derived CDR1 and CDR2 are MRHNA and SNTAGT. Trimming took 6 bases from V and 4 from J; bases not matched to a gene: 3. There are 14 residues in the CDR3. The sample comes from a study of cytomegalovirus exposure and HLA in healthy donors. The rearrangement uses TRBV6-4 and TRBJ2-3; TRBD1 aligns across 11 bases. The material sequenced was PBMCs. This receptor was obtained from a girl aged 2-10 years in good health and CMV-seropositive. The DNA for the CDR3 is TGTGCCAGCAGCAAGGGACAGGGGGCAGATACGCAGTATTTT. It translates to CASSKGQGADTQYF.